This TCR beta chain was documented in a study of T cell responses to AZD1222 COVID-19 vaccine. The data were produced by immunoSEQ multiplex PCR, yet TCRdb's version contains in-frame clones alone and is incomplete. The repertoire holds about 150,000 clones, with 88% as singletons. The length of the CDR3 is 12 residues. Germline V CDR1 and CDR2: MNHEY, SVGEGT. V was shortened by 2 bases and J by 7 bases, with 6 bases between the two germline ends. Sample: peripheral blood, taken on day 0 of AZD1222 vaccination. The clonotype originates from an adult in good health. The rearrangement joins TRBV6-2 or TRBV6-3 to TRBJ2-1; no reliable D call. In nucleotides, the CDR3 is TGTGCCAGCAGTTACCCTAGGAATGAGCAGTTCTTC. Protein sequence: CASSYPRNEQFF.